Listed here is a single TCR beta chain. Its antigen is unidentified. V dropped 0 bases and J dropped 1 base, with 5 bases sitting between them. CDR3 length equals 13 residues. CDR1 and CDR2 from the germline V gene are SGDLS and YYNGEE. This sample was included in a study of cytomegalovirus exposure and HLA in healthy donors. Looking at the study overall: Earlier findings included some 120 million unique TCR beta sequences obtained from 170 million or so T cells. Within an early data release were 85 million or so unique TCRs drawn from HLA-typed donors.

Whole-study results and caveats: Altogether, 150 to 200 TCR beta chains were recorded as cytomegalovirus-associated. In an earlier analysis, about 87% or about 30%: the productive usage of most TCR beta V segments.

The PCR was carried out with 60 Vbeta primers and 13 Jbeta primers. TCRdb's copy holds only in-frame clones and misses some; the assay was immunoSEQ multiplex PCR. The data hold about 200,000 clones, with around four fifths observed a single time. Sequencing was carried out using PBMCs. The TCR sequence derives from a woman between 50 and 59 years old in good health and CMV-seropositive. The V and J genes are TRBV9 and TRBJ2-7; D gene ambiguous. CDR3 bases: TGTGCCAGCAGCGTAGATCATTCCTACGAGCAGTACTTC. Amino acid sequence: CASSVDHSYEQYF.